These 32 T cell receptor beta chains were sequenced from one sample in a study of blood T cell repertoires in COVID-19. The data were produced by immunoSEQ multiplex PCR, yet TCRdb's version contains in-frame clones alone and is incomplete. The sample has around 53,000 clones, around nine tenths seen once. The material sequenced was peripheral blood. The source of these receptors is a woman aged 60-75 years with COVID-19, enrolled during active disease.

This chain uses TRBV6-5 with TRBJ1-6; the match to TRBD1 covers 10 bases. Germline lookup yields CDR1 MNHEY and CDR2 SVGAGI. The length of the CDR3 is 15 residues. V was pared by 4 bases and J by 10 bases, with 7 bases of the junction left unmatched. CDR3 residues: CASSLGQGRGSPLHF. Here the CDR3 DNA reads TGTGCCAGCAGTTTGGGACAGGGGAGGGGATCACCCCTCCACTTT.

Concerning this clone itself: One junction end disagrees with the germline gene, perhaps due to a read error. The J gene is TRBJ1-2, the V gene TRBV29-1; the match to TRBD1 covers 7 bases. The CDR3 covers 13 residues. Germline CDR1 reads SQVTM; CDR2 reads ANQGSEA. The CDR3 sequence is CSVEAQGSYGYTF. The CDR3 region has the DNA TGCAGCGTGGAAGCACAGGGGAGCTATGGCTACACCTTC.

This clone was recorded a few times. V is TRBV19 and J is TRBJ1-4; 8 nucleotides match TRBD1. This CDR3 comprises 15 residues. V was pared by 6 bases and J by 7 bases, with 10 bases of the junction left unmatched. Per germline, CDR1 LNHDA and CDR2 SQIVND (reference sequence). Here the CDR3 reads CASRRTGIELEKLFF. The CDR3 DNA reads as TGTGCCAGTAGAAGGACAGGGATCGAACTTGAAAAACTGTTTTTT.

The chain links TRBV7-2 to TRBJ2-7; TRBD1 agrees at 9 bases. The CDR3 is 15 residues long. Looked up from germline, CDR1 is SGHTA and CDR2 is FQGNSA. Losses at the gene ends were 2 bases for V and 0 bases for J; bases not matched to a gene: 2. DNA for the CDR3: TGTGCCAGCAGCTTAACACAGGGGGCCTCCTACGAGCAGTACTTC. Its translation: CASSLTQGASYEQYF.

The chain couples TRBV27 to TRBJ2-1; TRBD1 matches 10 bases. Trimming cost V 3 bases and J 3 bases; bases outside gene matches: 14. CDR1 is MNHEY and CDR2 is SMNVEV in the germline V gene (reference sequence). This CDR3 spans 19 amino acids. The CDR3 DNA reads as TGTGCCAGCAGTTTCCGGGACAGGGGTATTTCTGAAGGCTACAATGAGCAGTTCTTC. Translation: CASSFRDRGISEGYNEQFF.

This clone was recorded once. DNA for the CDR3: TGTGCCAGTAGCCGGACAGGGTCTAATGAAAAACTGTTTTTT. It yields the protein CASSRTGSNEKLFF. The J gene is TRBJ1-4, the V gene TRBV19, with TRBD1 matching over 8 bases. The CDR3 is made up of 14 amino acids. The germline gives CDR1 LNHDA, CDR2 SQIVND (reference sequence). V dropped 6 bases and J dropped 3; count of bases not matched to a gene: 3. Together with reference TRBV19 and TRBJ1-4, the CDR3 gives the full variable domain: DGGITQSPKYLFRKEGQNVTLSCEQNLNHDAMYWYRQDPGQGLRLIYYSQIVNDFQKGDIAEGYSVSREKKESFPLTVTSAQKNPTAFYLCASSRTGSNEKLFFGSGTQLSVL.

This chain links TRBV16 with TRBJ1-4, with D perhaps TRBD1 (5 bases). Trimming cost V 5 bases and J 7 bases, with 14 bases left between them. Germline CDR1 KGHSY, CDR2 FQNENV. This CDR3 is 14 amino acids long. The CDR3 protein is CASSTSSRAEKLFF. The DNA for the CDR3 is TGTGCCAGCAGCACCTCCTCCAGGGCTGAAAAACTGTTTTTT.

This sequence joins TRBV7-9 and TRBJ2-7; TRBD1 matches 9 bases. The CDR3 extends over 15 amino acids. The junction had 9 bases not matched to a gene; V was cut back by 3 bases and J by 6 bases. From germline, CDR1 is SEHNR and CDR2 FQNEAQ (reference sequence). The CDR3 region is CASSFTGTGTSEQYF. CDR3 in DNA: TGTGCCAGCAGCTTCACCGGGACAGGGACTTCCGAGCAGTACTTC.

The CDR3 DNA reads TGTGCCAGTAGTCAACCAGGGGACACCGGGGAGCTGTTTTTT. Residues: CASSQPGDTGELFF. The chain uses TRBV19 and TRBJ2-2; weak D call: TRBD1 (6 bases). Germline V gene data show CDR1 as LNHDA and CDR2 as SQIVND (reference sequence). The CDR3 length is 14 residues. Trimming took 5 bases from V and 3 from J, leaving 10 bases between them.

The chain couples TRBV7-3 to TRBJ2-2; perhaps TRBD1 as D (6 bases). The length of the CDR3 is 15 residues. CDR1 is SGHTA and CDR2 is FQGTGA in the germline V gene. The V and J ends lost 5 bases and 2 bases respectively, with 12 bases between them. The CDR3 bases are TGTGCCAGCAGCCCTTGGGACACCAACACCGGGGAGCTGTTTTTT. Residues: CASSPWDTNTGELFF.

The chain has TRBV6-6 and TRBJ2-3; 9 bases agree with TRBD2. The CDR3 sequence is 13 residues long. Germline values: CDR1 MNHNY, CDR2 SVGAGI (reference sequence). The V segment lost 8 bases and the J segment 9 bases; nucleotides outside the gene matches: 9. The CDR3 reads CASGSSGVRTQYF. The CDR3 nucleotides read TGTGCCAGCGGCTCTAGCGGGGTGAGAACGCAGTATTTT.

This sequence joins TRBV6-5 and TRBJ1-1; possibly TRBD1 for D (6 bases). CDR1 and CDR2 (germline): MNHEY, SVGAGI. There are 13 residues in the CDR3. Between the trimmed V and J ends, which lost 4 bases and 4 bases, there was a span of 10 bases. In DNA, the CDR3 is TGTGCCAGCAGTTCCACAGGGAGCACTGAAGCTTTCTTT. Its translation: CASSSTGSTEAFF.

The rearrangement links TRBV11-2 to TRBJ1-3; D is unclear. This CDR3 contains 17 residues. The V gene lost 0 bases and the J gene lost 0 bases, with 12 bases spanning the gap. Germline CDR1 reads SGHAT; CDR2 reads FQNNGV. The CDR3 DNA is TGTGCCAGCAGCTTAGATCCCCCACTCCTCTCTGGAAACACCATATATTTT. Its protein is CASSLDPPLLSGNTIYF.

The V gene is TRBV3-1 (or the pseudogene TRBV3-2), the J gene TRBJ1-5; 7 bases match TRBD1. J lost 3 bases, V lost 1 base, and 3 bases had no gene match. CDR3 length equals 15 residues. Germline-derived CDR1 and CDR2 are LGHDT and YNNKEL (reference sequence). The CDR3 is CASSQGGTVNQPQHF. The CDR3 bases are TGTGCCAGCAGCCAAGGCGGGACAGTCAATCAGCCCCAGCATTTT.

The CDR3 loop reads CASGRDTTYEQYF. The CDR3 nucleotides are TGTGCCAGCGGCCGGGACACCACCTACGAGCAGTACTTC. V and J are TRBV12-3 or TRBV12-4 and TRBJ2-7; D might be TRBD1 (6 bases). With 8 bases removed from V and 2 bases from J, the gap between germline ends came to 13 bases. The CDR3 sequence is 13 residues long.

The V call is TRBV10-3, the J call TRBJ2-5; 8 positions match TRBD2. V gave up 7 bases and J gave up 1 base; unmatched junction bases: 26. CDR1 and CDR2 (germline): ENHRY, SYGVKD. The CDR3 length is 21 residues. The CDR3 reads CAITSGETGKGSSGTQETQYF. In DNA form, the CDR3 reads TGTGCCATCACCTCAGGGGAGACAGGCAAGGGTAGTAGCGGGACCCAAGAGACCCAGTACTTC.

This chain joins TRBV5-4 and TRBJ2-1; possibly TRBD1 for D (6 bases). This CDR3 comprises 13 residues. V lost 7 bases and J 7 bases, leaving 15 bases between the germline ends. The germline gives CDR1 SGHNT, CDR2 YYREEE (reference sequence). The CDR3 DNA follows: TGTGCCAGCGGAGGAACAGGGAATAATGAGCAGTTCTTC. Its protein is CASGGTGNNEQFF.

Turning to this clone: The junction and the germline gene differ at one end; a read error may be behind it. The chain recombines TRBV5-1 with TRBJ2-1; TRBD2 matches at 12 bases. CDR1 and CDR2 from the germline V gene are SGHRS and YFSETQ. The CDR3 length is 13 residues. The CDR3 spells CASSNRLAGERFF. As DNA, the CDR3 is TGCGCCAGCAGCAATCGACTAGCGGGAGAGCGGTTCTTC.

This chain joins TRBV10-3 and TRBJ2-1, with 11 nucleotides matching TRBD2. The CDR3 runs to 14 residues. V lost 10 bases, J lost 5 bases, and 7 bases stayed unmatched. CDR1 and CDR2 from the germline V gene are ENHRY and SYGVKD. The CDR3 region is CATRTSGSHNEQFF. The CDR3 nucleotides are TGTGCCACTCGAACTAGCGGGAGCCACAATGAGCAGTTCTTC.

This clone was seen a few times. V is TRBV5-6 and J is TRBJ1-5, with 11 bases fitting TRBD1. Germline trimming cut 4 bases from V and 6 bases from J; bases unmatched to any gene: 6. The germline V gene encodes CDR1 SGHDT and CDR2 YYEEEE. The CDR3 runs 15 residues. This CDR3 reads CASSPWTGGSQPQHF. The CDR3 nucleotides are TGTGCCAGCAGCCCCTGGACAGGGGGCAGTCAGCCCCAGCATTTT.

The chain recombines TRBV11-2 with TRBJ1-1; 8 nucleotides match TRBD1. V gave up 3 bases and J gave up 2 bases; unmatched junction bases: 2. The CDR3 is 14 residues long. Germline V gene sequence: CDR1 SGHAT, CDR2 FQNNGV. The CDR3 sequence is CASSFRGPNTEAFF. The CDR3 coding sequence is TGTGCCAGCAGCTTCAGGGGGCCCAACACTGAAGCTTTCTTT.

This rearrangement joins TRBV27 to TRBJ2-1, with 7 bases that match TRBD1. CDR3 length: 15 amino acids. Unmatched junction bases numbered 9, after V lost 6 bases and J lost 4 bases. Germline V gene lookup returns CDR1 MNHEY and CDR2 SMNVEV (reference sequence). The CDR3 spells CASSEDRAIYNEQFF. The DNA of the CDR3 is TGTGCCAGCAGCGAAGACAGGGCTATATACAATGAGCAGTTCTTC.

The chain couples TRBV13 to TRBJ2-5; 9 bases map to TRBD1. The junction had 13 bases not matched to a gene; V was cut back by 10 bases and J by 4 bases. Germline CDR1 and CDR2: PRHDT and FYEKMQ (reference sequence). This CDR3 is built from 15 residues. The CDR3 sequence is CATTEQQGAGETQYF. The CDR3 DNA reads as TGTGCCACAACCGAACAACAGGGGGCGGGAGAGACCCAGTACTTC.

The chain uses TRBV6-5 and TRBJ2-5; D perhaps matches TRBD1 (6 bases). This CDR3 contains 15 residues. Trimming shortened V by 7 bases and J by 2 bases, and 17 bases separated the two germline ends. Looked up from germline, CDR1 is MNHEY and CDR2 is SVGAGI. This CDR3 reads CASTSQRQAQETQYF. CDR3 nucleotide sequence: TGTGCCAGCACGTCCCAGAGACAGGCACAAGAGACCCAGTACTTC.

The chain is built from TRBV25-1 and TRBJ1-1, with TRBD1 matching 9 bases. CDR3 length equals 16 residues. J gave up 10 bases and V 5 bases, and 17 bases lay outside the gene matches. The germline gives CDR1 MGHDK, CDR2 SYGVNS. The CDR3 DNA sequence: TGTGCCAGCAGTTCTCAAGATACGGGCACAGGGGGCAGAGCTTTCTTT. Translation gives CASSSQDTGTGGRAFF.

This clone showed up just a few times. The gene calls are TRBV28 and TRBJ1-5; 9 bases line up with TRBD1. The CDR3 is 15 residues long. The germline gives CDR1 MDHEN, CDR2 SYDVKM. V was pared by 7 bases and J by 4 bases, with 8 bases of the junction left unmatched. CDR3 sequence (DNA): TGTGCCAGCACCATGACAGGGGGAATGAATCAGCCCCAGCATTTT. It is translated as CASTMTGGMNQPQHF.

This clone was recorded once. The V call is TRBV28, the J call TRBJ2-1; tentative D call: TRBD2 (6 bases). This CDR3 spans 15 amino acids. V dropped 6 bases and J dropped 2 bases, with 14 bases sitting between them. Per the germline V gene, CDR1 is MDHEN and CDR2 is SYDVKM. The DNA of the CDR3 is TGTGCCAGCAGGCCTACTAGCACTCCCTACAATGAGCAGTTCTTC. As protein: CASRPTSTPYNEQFF. The full variable domain, completed using reference TRBV28 and TRBJ2-1, is DVKVTQSSRYLVKRTGEKVFLECVQDMDHENMFWYRQDPGLGLRLIYFSYDVKMKEKGDIPEGYSVSREKKERFSLILESASTNQTSMYLCASRPTSTPYNEQFFGPGTRLTVL.

The chain recombines TRBV19 with TRBJ2-1, with 11 bases aligning to TRBD2. The CDR3 has 19 residues. V was clipped by 3 bases and J by 6 bases; unmatched bases: 16. Germline-derived CDR1 and CDR2 are LNHDA and SQIVND (reference sequence). CDR3 coding DNA: TGTGCCAGTAGTATCTACGGTGTTCTAGCGGGAGGAGAGAGCAATGAGCAGTTCTTC. It codes for CASSIYGVLAGGESNEQFF.

V and J are TRBV2 and TRBJ1-1; 11 bases align to TRBD1. After removal of 6 bases from V and 0 bases from J, the junction contained 3 bases not matched to a gene. CDR1 and CDR2 (germline): SNHLY, FYNNEI. The CDR3 has 15 residues. This CDR3 reads CASRPDRGLNTEAFF. The CDR3 DNA reads TGTGCCAGCAGACCGGACAGGGGGCTGAACACTGAAGCTTTCTTT.

V and J are TRBV7-8 and TRBJ1-5; D may be TRBD1 (5 bases). V was trimmed by 1 base and J by 0 bases, leaving 10 bases between them. The germline V gene has CDR1 SGHVS and CDR2 FQNEAQ. The CDR3 totals 16 residues. CDR3 amino acids: CASSLDQGFSNQPQHF. The CDR3 region has the DNA TGTGCCAGCAGCTTAGACCAGGGTTTTAGCAATCAGCCCCAGCATTTT.

This clone was seen once. The chain links TRBV2 to TRBJ2-1, with D tentatively TRBD2 (6 bases). The CDR3 has 15 residues. The germline CDR1 and CDR2 sequences are SNHLY and FYNNEI. V was cut by 8 bases and J by 7 bases, with 21 bases left in between. CDR3 loop: CASDPHPGGANEQFF. The CDR3 DNA reads TGTGCCAGCGACCCCCATCCGGGCGGGGCGAATGAGCAGTTCTTC.

The rearrangement uses TRBV9 and TRBJ2-7; D is uncertain. Germline V CDR1 and CDR2: SGDLS, YYNGEE. The CDR3 spans 15 residues. Trimming took 0 bases from V and 2 from J, leaving 12 bases between them. The CDR3 loop is CASSVAPGGPYEQYF. The CDR3 DNA sequence: TGTGCCAGCAGCGTAGCTCCGGGTGGCCCCTACGAGCAGTACTTC. Looking up the rest from reference TRBV9 and TRBJ2-7 gives the full variable domain: DSGVTQTPKHLITATGQRVTLRCSPRSGDLSVYWYQQSLDQGLQFLIQYYNGEERAKGNILERFSAQQFPDLHSELNLSSLELGDSALYFCASSVAPGGPYEQYFGPGTRLTVT.